This TCR beta chain derives from a study of Ad26.COV2.S vaccination and SARS-CoV-2 variants. Study findings and constraints: Placebo and vaccine recipients had non-spike TCR breadth that was similar. It was vaccine recipients, not placebo recipients, who had the higher spike-specific TCR breadth.

The data were produced by immunoSEQ multiplex PCR, yet TCRdb's version contains in-frame clones alone and is incomplete. In the table there are about 440,000 clones, 87% of which are singletons. Germline-derived CDR1 and CDR2 are MDHEN and SYDVKM. This CDR3 has 17 residues. V was clipped by 6 bases and J by 1 base, with 21 bases between them. Remarks on this clone: Its matching antigen is unknown.

Treatment here: 19 received Ad26.COV2.S at low or high dose, single or two shots; roughly 5 received placebo; per-sample allocation not given. Sampling took place 63 days after the first vaccine or placebo injection. Adults aged 18-55 years in Boston included the donor. Sequenced here: peripheral blood, sampled in a trial of Ad26.COV2.S vaccine versus placebo. The source is a person between 18 and 65 years old who received the Ad26.COV2.S COVID-19 vaccine or a placebo. The chain is built from TRBV28 and TRBJ1-2; a possible D gene is TRBD1 (5 bases). The CDR3 reads CASSPVTGGLFNYGYTF. CDR3 nucleotide sequence: TGTGCCAGCAGCCCTGTTACAGGAGGATTGTTTAACTATGGCTACACCTTC.